This T cell receptor beta chain was documented in a study of OX40 agonist ivuxolimab in advanced cancers. Across the whole study: Partial responses were observed in three patients, of whom one had hepatocellular carcinoma and two had cutaneous melanoma.

Some clones are missing from TCRdb's copy, which holds only in-frame ones; the method was immunoSEQ multiplex PCR. Among about 64,000 clones listed, approximately 85% were seen once. Points on this clone: Antigen: not known.

Notes on the study in general: By week 6 at 0.1 to 3.0 mg/kg, blood CD4+ and CD8+ T cells had expanded clonally. Clonal expansion was among the lowest in partial responders at 0.1-3.0 mg/kg, especially CD8+.

Germline CDR1 is LNHNV and CDR2 is YYDKDF (reference sequence). Trimming removed 0 bases at V and 3 bases at J, with 11 bases between. The CDR3 spans 15 residues. The receptor's source is an adult with an advanced solid tumor such as melanoma, head and neck, liver or kidney cancer. This chain uses TRBV15 with TRBJ2-5; D uncertain. This specimen consisted of CD4+ or CD8+ T cells sorted from blood, obtained in a trial of the OX40 agonist ivuxolimab. CDR3 residues: CATSREADGKETQYF. In DNA form, the CDR3 reads TGTGCCACCAGCAGAGAGGCAGATGGTAAAGAGACCCAGTACTTC.